This entry lists 4 T cell receptor beta chains sequenced from one sample in a study of PD-L1 blockade in urothelial cancer (dated by TCRdb to 2015 to 2018). To prepare the library, the immunoSEQ multiplex PCR assay was applied. Entries here come from immuneACCESS through TCRdb and include only in-frame sequences with V and J called. Some clones fail to appear in such tables; in the studies checked, an unresolved V gene covers under half of the shortfall, and the cause of the remainder is unknown. Here the sample has tens of thousands of clones; almost 85% occur a single time. Clones ranked in the top ten supply roughly 3.6% of the sample. The sequenced sample was PBMCs, obtained around atezolizumab (anti-PD-L1) treatment. These receptors all stem from a man in his 70s with urothelial cancer.

The sample holds one count of this clone. The rearrangement uses TRBV10-3 and TRBJ1-2; D perhaps matches TRBD1 (6 bases). Germline loops: CDR1 ENHRY, CDR2 SYGVKD. This CDR3 is built from 14 residues. Trimming took off 3 bases at V and 4 bases at J, with 12 bases between the two ends. DNA of the CDR3: TGTGCCATCAGTGATGGTGGACAGTTCTATGGCTACACCTTC. It codes for CAISDGGQFYGYTF.

The V and J genes are TRBV2 and TRBJ2-3; perhaps TRBD1 as D (5 bases). The CDR3 runs 12 residues. CDR1 SNHLY and CDR2 FYNNEI come from the germline V gene. The V end was cut by 6 bases, the J end by 3 bases, with 7 bases between. This CDR3 is CASRRQTDTQYF. CDR3 coding DNA: TGTGCCAGCAGGAGACAGACAGATACGCAGTATTTT.

The chain links TRBV7-6 to TRBJ2-1, with 11 nucleotides matching TRBD2. This CDR3 spans 15 amino acids. Germline-derived CDR1 and CDR2 are SGHVS and FNYEAQ. After removal of 5 bases from V and 9 bases from J, the junction contained 9 bases not matched to a gene. CDR3: CASSPFSGRAGEQFF. The CDR3 nucleotides are TGTGCCAGCAGCCCATTTAGCGGGAGGGCCGGTGAGCAGTTCTTC.

The chain joins TRBV7-2 to TRBJ2-1; TRBD2 matches at 8 bases. The germline CDR1 and CDR2 sequences are SGHTA and FQGNSA. This CDR3 spans 16 amino acids. V lost 1 base and J lost 3; bases outside the gene matches: 5. CDR3 loop: CASSLGGGRNYNEQFF. CDR3 sequence (DNA): TGTGCCAGCAGCTTAGGGGGCGGGAGGAACTACAATGAGCAGTTCTTC.